Listed below are T cell receptor beta chains from one sample, sequenced in a study of regulatory T cells. Clones were sequenced by immunoSEQ multiplex PCR, and TCRdb holds only the in-frame ones, with some missing. Among about 35,000 clones listed, roughly 90% were seen once. Specimen: conventional CD4+ T cells sorted from blood. Every receptor here comes from a person aged 18 to 29 with CD3G deficiency. Each CDR3 is given with its conserved first and last residue. The D gene is left open where the match is weak. The listing skips clone size in some rows; elsewhere it reads once, few, many or a size class.

D,J,size,length,V,DNA,CDR3
TRBD1,TRBJ2-7,.,12,TRBV29-1,TGCAGCGTTGAAGGGGACAGGGACGAGCAGTACTTC,CSVEGDRDEQYF
.,TRBJ1-1,.,14,TRBV6-5,TGTGCCAGCCATAGGGGGGGTCAGAACACTGAAGCTTTCTTT,CASHRGGQNTEAFF
.,TRBJ2-7,.,14,TRBV10-3,TGTGCCACCCGGGGAGGCAGGGGAGGACGCGAGCAGTACTTC,CATRGGRGGREQYF
.,TRBJ2-3,.,13,TRBV18,TGTGCCAGCTCACCACTCCTGACAGATACGCAGTATTTT,CASSPLLTDTQYF
.,TRBJ2-7,.,13,TRBV28,TGTGCCAGCGGGGGATCTGACACCTACGAGCAGTACTTC,CASGGSDTYEQYF
.,TRBJ1-2,.,16,TRBV19,TGTGCCAGTAGTCCCCGGCCGGGAGGCCCTGGCTATGGCTACACCTTC,CASSPRPGGPGYGYTF
.,TRBJ1-1,.,14,TRBV18,TGTGCCAGCTCACCTGACCGGGTGAACACTGAAGCTTTCTTT,CASSPDRVNTEAFF
TRBD1,TRBJ2-1,.,16,TRBV5-1,TGCGCCAGCAGCTTCCTGGGGGGACAGGGGGTCGATGAGCAGTTCTTC,CASSFLGGQGVDEQFF
TRBD2,TRBJ2-3,once,14,TRBV7-9,TGTGCCAGCAGCTCGACTAGCGGGAGAGATACGCAGTATTTT,CASSSTSGRDTQYF
.,TRBJ2-7,medium-sized,14,TRBV6-1,TGTGCCAGCAGTGAACTCCAGGGTGACTACGAGCAGTACTTC,CASSELQGDYEQYF
.,TRBJ1-1,.,11,TRBV6-1,TGTGCCAGCTTCTTTAACACTGAAGCTTTCTTT,CASFFNTEAFF
.,TRBJ2-7,few,14,TRBV28,TGTGCCAGCAGTTCCCCCGGGGGTGCCTACGAGCAGTACTTC,CASSSPGGAYEQYF
.,TRBJ1-6,.,13,TRBV19,TGTGCCAGTAGCCTACGGGGTTCGACACCCCTCCACTTT,CASSLRGSTPLHF
.,TRBJ2-5,.,15,TRBV5-1,TGCGCCAGCAGCTTAACGGGCAGGGGGGAAGAGACCCAGTACTTC,CASSLTGRGEETQYF
.,TRBJ2-3,.,12,TRBV28,TGTGCCACGGCGGCCCCCACAGATACGCAGTATTTT,CATAAPTDTQYF
.,TRBJ1-3,.,16,TRBV7-9,TGTGCCAGCAGCTTTTCAGGACAGAGCTCTGGAAACACCATATATTTT,CASSFSGQSSGNTIYF
TRBD1,TRBJ1-1,.,14,TRBV18,TGTGCCAGCTCACCGGGACAGCCAAACACTGAAGCTTTCTTT,CASSPGQPNTEAFF
.,TRBJ2-7,.,15,TRBV6-1,TGTGCCAGCAGTGAGTGGAGGGGGCGTTCCCACGAGCAGTACTTC,CASSEWRGRSHEQYF
.,TRBJ2-7,.,15,TRBV6-1,TGTGCCAGCAGACATGACAGGAATCCATCCTACGAGCAGTACTTC,CASRHDRNPSYEQYF
.,TRBJ2-3,.,14,TRBV11-2,TGTGCCAGCAGCTTAGGATTTGTCGCCACCACGCAGTATTTT,CASSLGFVATTQYF
.,TRBJ2-5,.,15,TRBV7-8,TGTGCCAGCAGCCCCTCGGAACAAAAACAAGAGACCCAGTACTTC,CASSPSEQKQETQYF
TRBD2,TRBJ2-5,.,16,TRBV7-9,TGTGCCAGCAGCTTCGGAAGCGGGGGGGCCAGGGAGACCCAGTACTTC,CASSFGSGGARETQYF
TRBD1,TRBJ2-1,.,14,TRBV18,TGTGCCAGCTCACCCGACAGGGTAGGCAATGAGCAGTTCTTC,CASSPDRVGNEQFF
.,TRBJ1-3,.,14,TRBV6-6,TGTGCCAGCAGTGGAAGGCAGCGGGGAAACACCATATATTTT,CASSGRQRGNTIYF
.,TRBJ2-7,.,12,TRBV28,TGTGCCACCGCCAGTGGGGGGCACGAGCAGTACTTC,CATASGGHEQYF
.,TRBJ2-7,.,15,TRBV6-1,TGTGCCAGCAGTGAAGCACGAGGGCCGGGGGTCGAGCAGTACTTC,CASSEARGPGVEQYF
TRBD1,TRBJ1-2,.,15,TRBV10-3,TGTGCCATCAGTGAGTCGGGACAGGGGAACTATGGCTACACCTTC,CAISESGQGNYGYTF
.,TRBJ2-2,.,14,TRBV19,TGTGCCAGTAGTCCTCAGAGGGGGACCGGGGAGCTGTTTTTT,CASSPQRGTGELFF
TRBD2,TRBJ2-3,.,14,TRBV10-2,TGCGCCAGCAGTGAGGCTAGCGGGAGAGATACGCAGTATTTT,CASSEASGRDTQYF
TRBD1,TRBJ1-5,.,17,TRBV6-1,TGTGCCAGCAGTGTTGGAGCAGGGGGCCATTGGAATCAGCCCCAGCATTTT,CASSVGAGGHWNQPQHF
.,TRBJ2-7,.,15,TRBV7-9,TGTGCCAGCAGCTTAGATGGAGGGGGCCCCTACGAGCAGTACTTC,CASSLDGGGPYEQYF
.,TRBJ1-2,.,12,TRBV28,TGTGCCAGCAGAGACAGACTGTGGGGCTACACCTTC,CASRDRLWGYTF
TRBD1,TRBJ2-1,.,13,TRBV6-1,TGTGCCAGCCGGGACAGAAACTACAATGAGCAGTTCTTC,CASRDRNYNEQFF
.,TRBJ2-2,.,12,TRBV7-8,TGTGCCACCTCCCTGTCCGCCGGGGAGCTGTTTTTT,CATSLSAGELFF
TRBD1,TRBJ1-2,.,15,TRBV28,TGTGCCAGCAGTCTTGCTGGGGACAGTAACTATGGCTACACCTTC,CASSLAGDSNYGYTF
.,TRBJ2-2,.,15,TRBV19,TGTGCCAGTGGACAGACTAGTGCGAACACCGGGGAGCTGTTTTTT,CASGQTSANTGELFF
TRBD1,TRBJ1-2,.,13,TRBV6-1,TGTGCCAGCAACCCGGGACAGGGGCATGGCTACACCTTC,CASNPGQGHGYTF
.,TRBJ2-7,.,13,TRBV10-3,TGTGCCATCAGTGAGAGGGGCCCGGGGGAGCAGTACTTC,CAISERGPGEQYF
.,TRBJ2-7,few,14,TRBV11-2,TGTGCCAGCAGCTTAGACAGGAGCTCCTACGAGCAGTACTTC,CASSLDRSSYEQYF
TRBD1,TRBJ2-7,.,15,TRBV6-1,TGTGCCAGCAGTGACCCGGGACAGGGCCGCTACGAGCAGTACTTC,CASSDPGQGRYEQYF
.,TRBJ2-7,.,12,TRBV6-1,TGTGCCAGCAGTGGGAGTTACTACGAGCAGTACTTC,CASSGSYYEQYF
.,TRBJ2-3,.,13,TRBV5-1,TGCGCCAGCAGCTTGGCAGGAGAATATACGCAGTATTTT,CASSLAGEYTQYF
.,TRBJ1-1,.,13,TRBV6-6,TGTGCCAGCAGTCACGGACCCAACACTGAAGCTTTCTTT,CASSHGPNTEAFF
TRBD1,TRBJ2-7,.,14,TRBV28,TGTGCCAGCAGTTTGATACAGGGGGCCCACGAGCAGTACTTC,CASSLIQGAHEQYF
TRBD1,TRBJ1-1,.,13,TRBV19,TGTGCCAGTAGTATCACCGGACAGGGGGAAGCTTTCTTT,CASSITGQGEAFF
.,TRBJ2-1,.,11,TRBV30,TGTGCCTGGGCCTCTAGCAATGAGCAGTTCTTC,CAWASSNEQFF
.,TRBJ2-7,.,14,TRBV28,TGTGCCAGCAGGGAGGGCAGCTTAAAGGCCGAGCAGTACTTC,CASREGSLKAEQYF
TRBD1,TRBJ2-7,.,15,TRBV28,TGTGCCAGCAGTCCACGGGACAGGAGTTTCTACGAGCAGTACTTC,CASSPRDRSFYEQYF
TRBD1,TRBJ1-4,.,18,TRBV5-8,TGTGCCAGCAGCATGAGGACAGGCCTCCCAACAACTAATGAAAAACTGTTTTTT,CASSMRTGLPTTNEKLFF
.,TRBJ2-5,.,14,TRBV7-9,TGTGCCAGCAGCTTAGACTCCGTGGCGGAGACCCAGTACTTC,CASSLDSVAETQYF
TRBD2,TRBJ2-7,.,15,TRBV28,TGTGCCAGCAGTTCTAGCGGGAGAGGGTCCTACGAGCAGTACTTC,CASSSSGRGSYEQYF
TRBD1,TRBJ2-7,.,15,TRBV11-2,TGTGCCAGCAGCTTCAGAGGGGGCAGGGGGAACGAGCAGTACTTC,CASSFRGGRGNEQYF
TRBD1,TRBJ2-1,.,16,TRBV18,TGTGCCAGCTCACCATTTCTGGGACAGGGACAGAATGAGCAGTTCTTC,CASSPFLGQGQNEQFF
.,TRBJ2-1,.,13,TRBV7-8,TGTGCCAGCAGCTCCCGCCCCGGGACTGAGCAGTTCTTC,CASSSRPGTEQFF
.,TRBJ2-7,.,14,TRBV7-8,TGTGCCAGCAGCTTAGCCCCCTTGCTTGGCGAGCAGTACTTC,CASSLAPLLGEQYF
TRBD1,TRBJ2-1,.,16,TRBV27,TGTGCCAGCAGTTCCAGGGGGCGCGGGTCCTACAATGAGCAGTTCTTC,CASSSRGRGSYNEQFF
.,TRBJ2-7,.,14,TRBV11-2,TGTGCCAGCAGCCAAGCCAGGGACGCCTACGAGCAGTACTTC,CASSQARDAYEQYF
.,TRBJ1-5,.,15,TRBV21-1,TGTGCCAGCAGCACAGCGGGACGGAGGTATCAGCCCCAGCATTTT,CASSTAGRRYQPQHF
TRBD2,TRBJ2-5,.,16,TRBV7-9,TGTGCCAGCAGCGACTCTACTAGCGGGAGGGTAGAGACCCAGTACTTC,CASSDSTSGRVETQYF